Sequencing of this T cell receptor beta chain was carried out in a study of breast tumors, draining lymph nodes, adjacent tissues. Study-wide points: Luminal-like breast cancer showed significantly higher tumor–nontumor repertoire similarity than basal-like.

Axillary draining lymph nodes of breast cancer patients supplied the node samples. TCRdb ran MiXCR on the multiplex PCR reads and lists one entry per CDR3 protein. Found here are some 150,000 distinct CDR3 sequences, 20% to 25% of them singletons; the top ten hold about 2.4%. This clonotype was seen repeatedly, ten times or more. Its specificity is unknown. Sample: axillary lymph node tissue. This sequence was found in a female donor with breast cancer. Some clones in this sample may be carry-over from other donors' samples.

The CDR3 DNA follows: TGTGCCACCTCAAGGGTATTATACGATGAGCAGTACTTC. Its protein product is CATSRVLYDEQYF. J is TRBJ2-7 and V is TRBV19; D unclear. V dropped 10 bases and J dropped 7 bases, with 20 bases sitting between them. CDR3 length equals 13 residues. CDR1 is LNHDA and CDR2 is SQIVND in the germline V gene (reference sequence).